The next 20 T cell receptor beta chains were all read from a single sample in a study of technical replicates of blood from several donors. The protocol was immunoSEQ multiplex PCR, while the TCRdb copy is restricted to in-frame clones and leaves out a portion. The sample holds 55,000 to 60,000 clones; just over 90% are singletons and the top ten take about 4%. Sequenced sample: PBMCs. All receptors derive from a human donor in good health. Some clones in this sample may be carry-over from other donors' samples.

The rearrangement joins TRBV9 to TRBJ2-2, with D possibly TRBD2 on 5 matching bases. V lost 4 bases and J lost 0, with 16 bases in between. Germline V lookup: CDR1 SGDLS, CDR2 YYNGEE. The CDR3 contains 17 residues. CDR3 region: CASSTPGNLPNTGELFF. The CDR3 coding sequence is TGTGCCAGCAGCACCCCGGGGAACCTTCCGAACACCGGGGAGCTGTTTTTT.

The genes are TRBV29-1 and TRBJ1-3; D unclear. The CDR3 is 14 amino acids. Trimming removed 6 bases at V and 3 bases at J, with 15 bases between. Germline V gives CDR1 SQVTM, CDR2 ANQGSEA. The CDR3 nucleotides read TGCAGCGTGACCGACCCCGAGGGTGGAAACACCATATATTTT. This translates into CSVTDPEGGNTIYF. Full variable domain (remainder filled in from reference TRBV29-1 and TRBJ1-3): SAVISQKPSRDICQRGTSLTIQCQVDSQVTMMFWYRQQPGQSLTLIATANQGSEATYESGFVIDKFPISRPNLTFSTLTVSNMSPEDSSIYLCSVTDPEGGNTIYFGEGSWLTVV.

This clone was found a few times. This chain joins TRBV6-5 and TRBJ1-1; TRBD1 aligns across 9 bases. CDR1 is MNHEY, CDR2 SVGAGI, per germline. This CDR3 region has 15 residues. After removal of 5 bases from V and 4 bases from J, the junction contained 8 bases not matched to a gene. CDR3 sequence (DNA): TGTGCCAGCAGTGCCACACCGACAGGGGGCACTGAAGCTTTCTTT. Translation: CASSATPTGGTEAFF.

The rearrangement uses TRBV27 and TRBJ1-6; D may be TRBD1 (5 bases). Trimming pared 0 bases from V and 9 bases from J, leaving 12 bases between. The CDR3 is 15 residues long. Germline CDR1 is MNHEY and CDR2 is SMNVEV (reference sequence). CDR3 region: CASSLSGGTGSPLHF. CDR3 DNA: TGTGCCAGCAGTTTATCAGGAGGGACGGGTTCACCCCTCCACTTT.

This chain's CDR3 is CASSYRDSRGSGTQYF. Written as DNA, the CDR3 is TGTGCCAGCAGCTACCGGGACTCGCGAGGGTCTGGTACGCAGTATTTT. The chain carries TRBV11-2 and TRBJ2-3, with a weak D call TRBD2 (6 bases). This CDR3 region has 16 residues. CDR1 is SGHAT and CDR2 is FQNNGV in the germline V gene. V dropped 4 bases and J dropped 8 bases, with 22 bases sitting between them.

The J gene is TRBJ2-3, the V gene TRBV11-2, with D maybe TRBD1 (5 bases). The CDR3 sequence is 14 residues long. Germline CDR1 and CDR2: SGHAT and FQNNGV. V was clipped by 0 bases and J by 4 bases, with 8 bases between them. DNA of the CDR3: TGTGCCAGCAGCTTAGAGGGGCTATCAGATACGCAGTATTTT. Its protein product is CASSLEGLSDTQYF. The full variable domain, in which reference TRBV11-2 and TRBJ2-3 provide the parts outside the CDR3, is EAGVAQSPRYKIIEKRQSVAFWCNPISGHATLYWYQQILGQGPKLLIQFQNNGVVDDSQLPKDRFSAERLKGVDSTLKIQPAKLEDSAVYLCASSLEGLSDTQYFGPGTRLTVL.

The chain joins TRBV6-6 to TRBJ1-2; maybe TRBD1 (6 bases). This CDR3 spans 13 amino acids. Germline V gene data show CDR1 as MNHNY and CDR2 as SVGAGI (reference sequence). V lost 0 bases and J lost 7, with 9 bases in between. DNA for the CDR3: TGTGCCAGCAGTTACTCTCCAGGGGCTGGCTACACCTTC. It translates to CASSYSPGAGYTF.

The chain couples TRBV9 to TRBJ1-2; D is uncertain. Trimming took 0 bases from V and 4 from J, leaving 16 bases between them. Germline CDR1 and CDR2: SGDLS and YYNGEE. CDR3 length: 16 residues. The CDR3: CASSVELGAIFYGYTF. The DNA of the CDR3 is TGTGCCAGCAGCGTAGAACTGGGAGCGATTTTCTATGGCTACACCTTC.

This rearrangement joins TRBV19 to TRBJ2-1; possible D gene TRBD2, 7 bases. Germline CDR1 reads LNHDA; CDR2 reads SQIVND (reference sequence). The CDR3 contains 13 residues. Trimming shortened V by 3 bases and J by 6 bases, and 9 bases separated the two germline ends. This CDR3 is CASSMRGGNEQFF. CDR3 bases: TGTGCCAGTAGTATGAGGGGGGGCAATGAGCAGTTCTTC.

The CDR3 loop reads CASSQEGQGPYEQFF. CDR3 nucleotides: TGTGCCAGCAGCCAAGAGGGACAGGGGCCCTATGAGCAGTTCTTC. The V and J genes are TRBV4-2 and TRBJ2-1; 10 nucleotides line up with TRBD1. CDR3 length: 15 amino acids. Losses at the gene ends were 0 bases for V and 8 bases for J; bases not matched to a gene: 4. Germline-derived CDR1 and CDR2 are LGHNA and YNFKEQ.

The chain carries TRBV28 and TRBJ2-7, with 9 nucleotides matching TRBD2. V lost 5 bases to trimming and J lost 6 bases; unmatched junction nucleotides: 8. CDR1 is MDHEN and CDR2 is SYDVKM in the germline V gene. The CDR3 spans 14 residues. CDR3: CASSLIAGVGEQYF. The DNA of the CDR3 is TGTGCCAGCAGTCTAATAGCGGGGGTTGGCGAGCAGTACTTC.

This rearrangement joins TRBV19 to TRBJ1-5, with TRBD1 matching 8 bases. The germline V gene encodes CDR1 LNHDA and CDR2 SQIVND (reference sequence). The CDR3 is made up of 17 amino acids. V gave up 4 bases and J gave up 1 base; unmatched junction bases: 9. The chain's CDR3 is CASSTRRTGQSNQPQHF. The CDR3 region has the DNA TGTGCCAGTAGTACCCGCCGGACAGGGCAGAGCAATCAGCCCCAGCATTTT.

Only one count was recorded for this clone. Here the CDR3 reads CASSAPPGTRPQHF. CDR3 sequence (DNA): TGTGCCAGCAGTGCCCCTCCAGGGACACGGCCCCAGCATTTT. The chain has TRBV6-1 and TRBJ1-5; possible D gene TRBD1, 6 bases. The CDR3 is made up of 14 amino acids. Trimming shortened V by 4 bases and J by 9 bases, and 16 bases separated the two germline ends. Germline lookup yields CDR1 MNHNS and CDR2 SASEGT.

CDR3 sequence (DNA): TGTGCCAGCAGCCAAGATCTGGCTAGCGGGAGTGGGTATGAGCAGTTCTTC. It encodes CASSQDLASGSGYEQFF. This chain connects TRBV4-2 to TRBJ2-1; 10 positions agree with TRBD2. Unmatched junction bases numbered 10, after V lost 0 bases and J lost 8 bases. The CDR3 spans 17 residues. Looked up from germline, CDR1 is LGHNA and CDR2 is YNFKEQ.

This rearrangement joins TRBV4-2 to TRBJ2-3; 9 positions match TRBD2. J gave up 4 bases and V 0 bases, and 8 bases lay outside the gene matches. Germline CDR1 reads LGHNA; CDR2 reads YNFKEQ. This CDR3 is 17 amino acids long. The CDR3 DNA reads as TGTGCCAGCAGCCAAGATCACGCGGGAGGGGCCTCAGATACGCAGTATTTT. Its translation is CASSQDHAGGASDTQYF.

The chain joins TRBV7-9 to TRBJ1-5, with D uncertain. The V gene lost 5 bases and the J gene lost 2 bases, with 13 bases spanning the gap. There are 15 residues in the CDR3. The germline CDR1 and CDR2 sequences are SEHNR and FQNEAQ (reference sequence). The chain's CDR3 is CASSADLGGNQPQHF. CDR3 nucleotide sequence: TGTGCCAGCAGCGCGGACCTCGGGGGCAATCAGCCCCAGCATTTT.

This rearrangement joins TRBV5-1 to TRBJ2-7; TRBD2 is a possible D gene (6 bases). Germline CDR1 reads SGHRS; CDR2 reads YFSETQ. V lost 2 bases, J lost 1 base, and 13 bases lay in between. This CDR3 comprises 15 residues. The CDR3 here is CASSFGGAPSYEQYF. As DNA, the CDR3 is TGCGCCAGCAGCTTTGGCGGGGCCCCTTCCTACGAGCAGTACTTC.

The chain links TRBV10-3 to TRBJ2-5; D might be TRBD2 (6 bases). Per germline, CDR1 ENHRY and CDR2 SYGVKD. The CDR3 spans 15 residues. V was shortened by 8 bases and J by 4 bases, with 20 bases between the two germline ends. The chain's CDR3 is CAIGRGTPAAETQYF. In DNA, the CDR3 is TGTGCCATCGGTCGGGGGACCCCCGCAGCAGAGACCCAGTACTTC.

The gene calls are TRBV7-9 and TRBJ1-1; D call uncertain. The germline gives CDR1 SEHNR, CDR2 FQNEAQ (reference sequence). V was trimmed by 5 bases and J by 1 base, leaving 5 bases between them. This CDR3 is built from 12 residues. CDR3 bases: TGTGCCAGCAGCCGAGCGAACACTGAAGCTTTCTTT. This sequence encodes CASSRANTEAFF. Looking up the rest from reference TRBV7-9 and TRBJ1-1 gives the full variable domain: DTGVSQNPRHKITKRGQNVTFRCDPISEHNRLYWYRQTLGQGPEFLTYFQNEAQLEKSRLLSDRFSAERPKGSFSTLEIQRTEQGDSAMYLCASSRANTEAFFGQGTRLTVV.

The genes are TRBV30 and TRBJ2-3, with TRBD2 matching over 8 bases. Germline CDR1 reads GTSNPN; CDR2 reads SVGIG (reference sequence). The CDR3 is made up of 16 amino acids. V was pared by 4 bases and J by 0 bases, with 9 bases of the junction left unmatched. The CDR3 DNA is TGTGCCTGGATGAACGGGCTAGCGGGCAGCACAGATACGCAGTATTTT. The encoded protein is CAWMNGLAGSTDTQYF. The whole variable domain, remainder taken from reference TRBV30 and TRBJ2-3, is SQTIHQWPATLVQPVGSPLSLECTVEGTSNPNLYWYRQAAGRGLQLLFYSVGIGQISSEVPQNLSASRPQDRQFILSSKKLLLSDSGFYLCAWMNGLAGSTDTQYFGPGTRLTVL.